One and the same sample provided the 30 T cell receptor beta chains below, sequenced in a study of cytomegalovirus exposure and HLA in healthy donors. Vbeta (60) and Jbeta (13) primers were used in the PCR. Repertoires were generated with immunoSEQ multiplex PCR, while TCRdb's copy carries only in-frame clones and drops some. In total, the table holds more than 95,000 clones. What was sequenced was PBMCs. The receptors stem from a man aged 40-49 years in good health and CMV-seronegative.

The genes are TRBV29-1 and TRBJ1-5, with TRBD1 identical over 11 bases. J was trimmed by 7 bases and V by 4 bases; bases with no gene match: 6. Per germline, CDR1 SQVTM and CDR2 ANQGSEA. There are 14 residues in the CDR3. Here the CDR3 DNA reads TGCAGCGTTGGGGGACAGGGGGTGGGGCAGCCCCAGCATTTT. Its protein product is CSVGGQGVGQPQHF. The full variable domain, with the rest looked up from reference TRBV29-1 and TRBJ1-5, is SAVISQKPSRDICQRGTSLTIQCQVDSQVTMMFWYRQQPGQSLTLIATANQGSEATYESGFVIDKFPISRPNLTFSTLTVSNMSPEDSSIYLCSVGGQGVGQPQHFGDGTRLSIL.

This chain joins TRBV14 and TRBJ2-7, with a weak D call TRBD1 (6 bases). The CDR3 totals 14 residues. V was cut by 4 bases and J by 2 bases, with 12 bases left in between. Per the germline V gene, CDR1 is SGHDN and CDR2 is FVKESK. This chain's CDR3 is CASSPLQGPYEQYF. The DNA of the CDR3 is TGTGCCAGCAGCCCCTTACAGGGTCCCTACGAGCAGTACTTC.

The rearrangement joins TRBV10-3 to TRBJ2-2, with TRBD2 as a possible D gene (6 bases). Germline CDR1 and CDR2: ENHRY and SYGVKD. The CDR3 loop spans 15 amino acids. Trimming left V 6 bases short and J 1 base short, with 12 bases between. Written as DNA, the CDR3 is TGTGCCATCAGGGGGGACTCCCAGAACACCGGGGAGCTGTTTTTT. Its translation is CAIRGDSQNTGELFF.

The CDR3 loop is CASRNPGQGVNEQYF. The CDR3, as DNA: TGTGCCAGCAGGAATCCAGGGCAGGGGGTCAACGAGCAGTACTTC. V and J are TRBV6-5 and TRBJ2-7; 7 bases are shared with TRBD1. The CDR3 consists of 15 residues. Looked up from germline, CDR1 is MNHEY and CDR2 is SVGAGI. V lost 6 bases and J lost 5; bases outside the gene matches: 13.

The J gene is TRBJ1-1, the V gene TRBV7-9, with D unresolved. The germline gives CDR1 SEHNR, CDR2 FQNEAQ (reference sequence). Deletions cut 5 bases from V and 3 bases from J, with 7 bases between. The CDR3 is 12 residues long. The CDR3 DNA sequence: TGTGCCAGCAGCGTCCGGGACACTGAAGCTTTCTTT. It codes for CASSVRDTEAFF.

This chain joins TRBV30 and TRBJ2-7; D unresolved. V gave up 0 bases and J gave up 4 bases, with 28 bases separating them. The CDR3 loop spans 19 amino acids. Germline CDR1 is GTSNPN and CDR2 is SVGIG (reference sequence). CDR3 sequence: CAWSVGPHSGYGESYEQYF. CDR3 DNA: TGTGCCTGGAGTGTAGGCCCCCATTCTGGCTACGGAGAGAGTTACGAGCAGTACTTC.

V usage is TRBV19 and J usage is TRBJ2-7; TRBD1 might be the D (5 bases). Germline CDR1 reads LNHDA; CDR2 reads SQIVND (reference sequence). The CDR3 has 13 residues. V was pared by 2 bases and J by 1 base, with 6 bases between. In nucleotides, the CDR3 is TGTGCCAGTAGTATACAGGGTTCCTACGAGCAGTACTTC. Translated, it gives CASSIQGSYEQYF. Drawing the rest from reference TRBV19 and TRBJ2-7, the complete variable domain is DGGITQSPKYLFRKEGQNVTLSCEQNLNHDAMYWYRQDPGQGLRLIYYSQIVNDFQKGDIAEGYSVSREKKESFPLTVTSAQKNPTAFYLCASSIQGSYEQYFGPGTRLTVT.

This chain uses TRBV13 with TRBJ2-7; 10 positions agree with TRBD2. Germline CDR1 and CDR2: PRHDT and FYEKMQ (reference sequence). This CDR3 region has 15 residues. The V segment lost 5 bases and the J segment 0 bases; nucleotides outside the gene matches: 4. CDR3 protein: CASSPTSGNSYEQYF. CDR3 nucleotide sequence: TGTGCCAGCAGCCCCACTAGCGGGAACTCCTACGAGCAGTACTTC.

The chain has TRBV18 and TRBJ2-2; 10 nucleotides match TRBD2. J was trimmed by 6 bases and V by 3 bases; bases with no gene match: 10. This CDR3 has 17 amino acids. Germline CDR1 reads KGHSH; CDR2 reads LQKENI. The DNA of the CDR3 is TGTGCCAGCTCACCCTACCCGTCTAGCGGGAGCGCCGGGGAGCTGTTTTTT. Its translation: CASSPYPSSGSAGELFF. Supplemented by reference TRBV18 and TRBJ2-2, the full variable domain reads NAGVMQNPRHLVRRRGQEARLRCSPMKGHSHVYWYRQLPEEGLKFMVYLQKENIIDESGMPKERFSAEFPKEGPSILRIQQVVRGDSAAYFCASSPYPSSGSAGELFFGEGSRLTVL.

The chain uses TRBV5-4 and TRBJ2-6; D remains unclear. Germline values: CDR1 SGHNT, CDR2 YYREEE (reference sequence). CDR3 length: 15 amino acids. The germline V and J ends were trimmed by 4 bases and 1 base, with 9 bases remaining between them. The CDR3 loop is CASSLQVSGANVLTF. CDR3 in DNA: TGTGCCAGCAGCCTGCAGGTATCTGGGGCCAACGTCCTGACTTTC.

The chain couples TRBV6-5 to TRBJ1-2, with a weak D call TRBD1 (5 bases). Trimming removed 5 bases from V and 5 bases from J, with 12 bases in between. Germline loops: CDR1 MNHEY, CDR2 SVGAGI. The CDR3 extends over 13 amino acids. This CDR3 reads CASSRLPGYGYTF. For the CDR3, the DNA is TGTGCCAGCAGTAGACTGCCAGGGTATGGCTACACCTTC.

This chain connects TRBV7-6 to TRBJ1-5, with TRBD1 matching 7 bases. Germline V CDR1 and CDR2: SGHVS, FNYEAQ. This CDR3 has 16 amino acids. After removal of 1 base from V and 1 base from J, the junction contained 4 bases not matched to a gene. In DNA, the CDR3 is TGTGCCAGCAGCTTAGGGGCAGGGGGGAGCAATCAGCCCCAGCATTTT. It specifies CASSLGAGGSNQPQHF.

The chain combines TRBV7-6 with TRBJ2-7; 8 nucleotides align to TRBD2. J lost 3 bases, V lost 1 base, and 5 bases had no gene match. The CDR3 is made up of 15 amino acids. Germline CDR1 is SGHVS and CDR2 is FNYEAQ. The CDR3 DNA sequence: TGTGCCAGCAGCTTAGGAAACGGGAGGGTCTACGAGCAGTACTTC. This translates into CASSLGNGRVYEQYF.

The rearrangement joins TRBV27 to TRBJ1-2; the D gene is possibly TRBD1 (6 bases). Trimming shortened V by 4 bases and J by 8 bases, and 23 bases separated the two germline ends. Germline-derived CDR1 and CDR2 are MNHEY and SMNVEV (reference sequence). The CDR3 extends over 16 amino acids. CDR3 coding DNA: TGTGCCAGCAGTTCACTCCCGCTTGGAGGGAGGGGGGGCTACACCTTC. Its translation is CASSSLPLGGRGGYTF.

V and J are TRBV29-1 and TRBJ2-7, with TRBD2 as a possible D gene (6 bases). The CDR3 length is 11 residues. Germline V CDR1 and CDR2: SQVTM, ANQGSEA. The V end was cut by 7 bases, the J end by 4 bases, with 11 bases between. The CDR3 coding sequence is TGCAGCGCCCGACTAGTTTACGAGCAGTACTTC. Amino acids: CSARLVYEQYF.

The CDR3, as DNA: TGTGCCAGTAGTATAGATCGAGGGGGGGACCCAGGCAAAAACATTCAGTACTTC. This translates into CASSIDRGGDPGKNIQYF. V is TRBV19 and J is TRBJ2-4; possible D gene TRBD2, 7 bases. This CDR3 is built from 18 residues. V lost 0 bases, J lost 3 bases, and 18 bases lay in between. Germline values: CDR1 LNHDA, CDR2 SQIVND (reference sequence).

This sequence joins TRBV30 and TRBJ2-3; 7 bases map to TRBD2. The ends lost 2 bases at V and 4 bases at J; junction bases unmatched: 6. Germline V gene sequence: CDR1 GTSNPN, CDR2 SVGIG (reference sequence). This CDR3 is built from 14 residues. The CDR3 loop reads CAWSPSGVADTQYF. CDR3 DNA sequence: TGTGCCTGGAGTCCAAGCGGGGTGGCAGATACGCAGTATTTT.

The rearrangement joins TRBV9 to TRBJ2-7; 9 bases align to TRBD2. Germline CDR1 reads SGDLS; CDR2 reads YYNGEE. This CDR3 region has 14 residues. The trim removed 0 bases at V and 5 bases at J, leaving 3 bases unmatched. The CDR3 spells CASSVGLAADEQYF. The CDR3 nucleotides are TGTGCCAGCAGCGTAGGACTAGCGGCCGACGAGCAGTACTTC.

V gene TRBV10-3 combines with J gene TRBJ2-7; D remains ambiguous. The V end lost 4 bases, the J end lost 0 bases, and 10 bases lay between the germline ends. CDR1 and CDR2 from the germline V gene are ENHRY and SYGVKD. This CDR3 has 14 residues. CDR3 protein: CAISGAISSYEQYF. Written as DNA, the CDR3 is TGTGCCATCAGTGGGGCTATTAGCTCCTACGAGCAGTACTTC.

This rearrangement joins TRBV5-4 to TRBJ1-2; D call uncertain. CDR3 length: 14 residues. Germline CDR1 is SGHNT and CDR2 is YYREEE (reference sequence). V was pared by 0 bases and J by 7 bases, with 13 bases between. The CDR3 DNA is TGTGCCAGCAGCTTGGTTGGGCATGTCACTGGCTACACCTTC. Amino acids: CASSLVGHVTGYTF.

V is TRBV5-4 and J is TRBJ2-7; 8 bases fit TRBD2. The V gene end was trimmed by 2 bases and the J gene end by 3 bases; junction bases not matched to a gene: 7. CDR3 length: 15 residues. Germline V gene data show CDR1 as SGHNT and CDR2 as YYREEE (reference sequence). As DNA, the CDR3 is TGTGCCAGCAGCTTAGGCGGGAGGCTTGACTACGAGCAGTACTTC. Its protein is CASSLGGRLDYEQYF.

The CDR3 bases are TGTGCCAGCAGCATGGCTAGGCGGGATCACAATGAGCAGTTCTTC. Encoded protein: CASSMARRDHNEQFF. This sequence joins TRBV7-9 and TRBJ2-1; a possible D gene is TRBD2 (6 bases). Between the trimmed V and J ends, which lost 5 bases and 5 bases, there was a span of 16 bases. Germline values: CDR1 SEHNR, CDR2 FQNEAQ (reference sequence). The CDR3 has 15 residues.

V gene TRBV10-3 combines with J gene TRBJ1-4; 9 bases agree with TRBD1. The junction had 7 bases not matched to a gene; V was cut back by 6 bases and J by 8 bases. Germline lookup yields CDR1 ENHRY and CDR2 SYGVKD. The CDR3 consists of 14 residues. CDR3 residues: CAISRTGEGEKLFF. The DNA of the CDR3 is TGTGCCATCAGCCGGACAGGGGAGGGGGAAAAACTGTTTTTT.

CDR3 in amino acids: CASRLRGDTDTQYF. The CDR3 DNA reads as TGTGCCAGCAGACTTCGGGGAGACACAGATACGCAGTATTTT. This sequence joins TRBV7-2 and TRBJ2-3; possibly TRBD2 for D (5 bases). The V end was cut by 6 bases, the J end by 2 bases, with 12 bases between. Germline V gene data show CDR1 as SGHTA and CDR2 as FQGNSA. This CDR3 region has 14 residues. Full variable domain (missing parts from reference TRBV7-2 and TRBJ2-3): GAGVSQSPSNKVTEKGKDVELRCDPISGHTALYWYRQSLGQGLEFLIYFQGNSAPDKSGLPSDRFSAERTGGSVSTLTIQRTQQEDSAVYLCASRLRGDTDTQYFGPGTRLTVL.

CDR3 in amino acids: CASSFRTALFSNQPQHF. In DNA form, the CDR3 reads TGTGCCAGCAGTTTTAGGACAGCCCTATTTAGCAATCAGCCCCAGCATTTT. The chain carries TRBV28 and TRBJ1-5; perhaps TRBD1 as D (6 bases). The CDR3 length is 17 residues. V lost 3 bases and J 0 bases, leaving 15 bases between the germline ends. Germline assignment: CDR1 MDHEN and CDR2 SYDVKM.

The chain joins TRBV6-5 to TRBJ1-5; weak D call: TRBD1 (5 bases). Germline V gives CDR1 MNHEY, CDR2 SVGAGI. The CDR3 spans 14 residues. Trimming removed 2 bases at V and 2 bases at J, with 7 bases between. The CDR3 coding sequence is TGTGCCAGCAGTTACGACAGCGGCAATCAGCCCCAGCATTTT. Its protein product is CASSYDSGNQPQHF.

The V call is TRBV5-1, the J call TRBJ2-2, with TRBD2 as a possible D gene (5 bases). Trimming removed 0 bases from V and 2 bases from J, with 11 bases in between. Per germline, CDR1 SGHRS and CDR2 YFSETQ. The CDR3 loop spans 16 amino acids. The CDR3 is CASSLDRAVNTGELFF. As DNA, the CDR3 is TGCGCCAGCAGCTTGGATCGAGCGGTTAACACCGGGGAGCTGTTTTTT.

The genes are TRBV5-1 and TRBJ2-5, with 8 bases fitting TRBD1. V dropped 4 bases and J dropped 2; count of bases not matched to a gene: 7. The CDR3 extends over 15 amino acids. CDR1 SGHRS and CDR2 YFSETQ come from the germline V gene. The CDR3 DNA reads TGCGCCAGCAGCCTCCGGACAGGGACGCAAGAGACCCAGTACTTC. Amino acids: CASSLRTGTQETQYF. The whole variable domain, remainder taken from reference TRBV5-1 and TRBJ2-5, is KAGVTQTPRYLIKTRGQQVTLSCSPISGHRSVSWYQQTPGQGLQFLFEYFSETQRNKGNFPGRFSGRQFSNSRSEMNVSTLELGDSALYLCASSLRTGTQETQYFGPGTRLLVL.

J is TRBJ2-7 and V is TRBV6-1, with TRBD2 identical over 11 bases. This CDR3 has 14 residues. The V gene end was trimmed by 10 bases and the J gene end by 3 bases; junction bases not matched to a gene: 8. CDR1 is MNHNS and CDR2 is SASEGT in the germline V gene. CDR3 sequence reads: CAICRTSGLYEQYF. In nucleotides, the CDR3 is TGTGCCATCTGCCGGACTAGCGGGCTCTACGAGCAGTACTTC.

The chain carries TRBV7-3 and TRBJ2-5; TRBD2 agrees at 10 bases. Germline lookup yields CDR1 SGHTA and CDR2 FQGTGA. V was pared by 5 bases and J by 4 bases, with 13 bases of the junction left unmatched. This CDR3 has 17 residues. CDR3: CASSPGAAGGSRETQYF. The CDR3, as DNA: TGTGCCAGCAGCCCTGGGGCAGCGGGAGGGTCGAGAGAGACCCAGTACTTC.